This entry describes one T cell receptor beta chain. Its specificity is unknown. This sample was taken from a study of graft-versus-host responses after intestinal transplantation. In the study overall: Each patient got anti-thymocyte globulin induction, then tacrolimus and steroids for about 3 years.

V was pared by 3 bases and J by 3 bases, with 6 bases of the junction left unmatched. The CDR3 extends over 16 amino acids. CDR1 is SGDLS, CDR2 YYNGEE, per germline. Findings and caveats of the study: Marrow from the recipient contained GvH clones, some of which had appeared first in ileum or blood.

Sequencing used immunoSEQ multiplex PCR; TCRdb keeps in-frame clones, though not all of them. Here the sample spans 81,000 or so clones, 90% to 95% being singletons. The chain recombines TRBV9 with TRBJ2-7; 13 bases fit TRBD2. The sample consisted of unstimulated CD8+ T cells sorted from spleen or lymph node cells, taken before transplant. This receptor was taken from a human donor who was the organ donor for an intestinal transplant. CDR3 nucleotide sequence: TGTGCCAGCAGCGCGGGACTAGCGGGGATCGGCTACGAGCAGTACTTC. This gives the protein CASSAGLAGIGYEQYF.